The 28 T cell receptor beta chains below were found in one sample sequenced in a study of PD-1 blockade in mismatch repair-deficient tumors. This table comes from immunoSEQ multiplex PCR, and its TCRdb copy is limited to in-frame clones, with some not included. The table includes 40,000 or so clones, roughly 88% detected once. Source: PBMCs, taken roughly 40 weeks after starting pembrolizumab. Receptors originate from an adult with mismatch repair-deficient cancer.

The chain employs TRBV28 and TRBJ1-5; D unresolved. Germline V gene data show CDR1 as MDHEN and CDR2 as SYDVKM. The CDR3 runs 13 residues. Trimming removed 5 bases from V and 4 bases from J, with 9 bases in between. The CDR3: CASSKQSNQPQHF. In DNA form, the CDR3 reads TGTGCCAGCAGTAAACAGTCGAATCAGCCCCAGCATTTT. Full variable domain (outside the CDR3, taken from reference TRBV28 and TRBJ1-5): DVKVTQSSRYLVKRTGEKVFLECVQDMDHENMFWYRQDPGLGLRLIYFSYDVKMKEKGDIPEGYSVSREKKERFSLILESASTNQTSMYLCASSKQSNQPQHFGDGTRLSIL.

This chain connects TRBV18 to TRBJ1-2, with TRBD1 identical over 9 bases. The CDR3 runs to 16 residues. After removal of 5 bases from V and 1 base from J, the junction contained 8 bases not matched to a gene. CDR1 KGHSH and CDR2 LQKENI come from the germline V gene. The CDR3 sequence: CASSEGQGPYNYGYTF. CDR3 nucleotides: TGTGCCAGCTCAGAAGGACAGGGGCCCTATAACTATGGCTACACCTTC.

The V and J genes are TRBV10-3 and TRBJ2-1, with 15 bases fitting TRBD2. Germline CDR1 ENHRY, CDR2 SYGVKD. V was pared by 1 base and J by 5 bases, with 9 bases of the junction left unmatched. The CDR3 is made up of 19 amino acids. DNA for the CDR3: TGTGCCATCAGTGAGTTAGGACTAGCGGGAGGGACCACCAACAATGAGCAGTTCTTC. Its translation is CAISELGLAGGTTNNEQFF.

This clone was recorded only once. V is TRBV5-1 and J is TRBJ2-1; no definite D call. Per germline, CDR1 SGHRS and CDR2 YFSETQ. Trimming pared 2 bases from V and 2 bases from J, leaving 8 bases between. This CDR3 region has 14 residues. The CDR3 DNA follows: TGCGCCAGCAGCTTAGGTACAGCCTACAATGAGCAGTTCTTC. This gives the protein CASSLGTAYNEQFF.

This clone was counted once. This chain uses TRBV5-1 with TRBJ2-3; possible D gene TRBD2, 5 bases. Germline CDR1 and CDR2: SGHRS and YFSETQ. This CDR3 contains 15 residues. Trimming pared 8 bases from V and 0 bases from J, leaving 16 bases between. The CDR3 region has the DNA TGCGCCAGTCGGAGGTCCGGAGATAGCACAGATACGCAGTATTTT. This translates into CASRRSGDSTDTQYF. The full variable domain, in which reference TRBV5-1 and TRBJ2-3 provide the parts outside the CDR3, is KAGVTQTPRYLIKTRGQQVTLSCSPISGHRSVSWYQQTPGQGLQFLFEYFSETQRNKGNFPGRFSGRQFSNSRSEMNVSTLELGDSALYLCASRRSGDSTDTQYFGPGTRLTVL.

Remarks on this clone: At one boundary the junction diverges from the germline segment, which might be a read error. The J gene is TRBJ1-2, the V gene TRBV28, with TRBD1 identical over 11 bases. This CDR3 contains 13 residues. Germline loops: CDR1 MDHEN, CDR2 SYDVKM. In nucleotides, the CDR3 is TGTGCCAGCAGTTTAACGGGGACAGGGGGAATAAGCTTC. This codes for CASSLTGTGGISF.

The rearrangement links TRBV28 to TRBJ1-2, with 8 bases fitting TRBD1. The CDR3 is made up of 11 amino acids. Unmatched junction bases numbered 0, after V lost 4 bases and J lost 8 bases. CDR1 and CDR2 from the germline V gene are MDHEN and SYDVKM. The CDR3 nucleotides are TGTGCCAGCAGTTCAGGGGGCGGCTACACCTTC. Encoded protein: CASSSGGGYTF.

Only one count was recorded for this clone. The chain joins TRBV30 to TRBJ1-5, with D perhaps TRBD1 (5 bases). CDR1 and CDR2 (germline): GTSNPN, SVGIG (reference sequence). Trimming took off 5 bases at V and 4 bases at J, with 18 bases between the two ends. This CDR3 is 15 amino acids long. The CDR3 region is CAWAKSGLGNQPQHF. The CDR3 DNA follows: TGTGCCTGGGCCAAGTCAGGGTTAGGAAATCAGCCCCAGCATTTT.

The genes are TRBV5-1 and TRBJ2-3, with D possibly TRBD1 on 6 matching bases. CDR3 length: 15 residues. CDR1 and CDR2 from the germline V gene are SGHRS and YFSETQ. The germline V and J ends were trimmed by 4 bases and 4 bases, with 16 bases remaining between them. The CDR3 loop reads CASSLLGTSADTQYF. The CDR3 DNA reads TGCGCCAGCAGCCTACTAGGGACAAGCGCAGATACGCAGTATTTT.

The V gene is TRBV4-2, the J gene TRBJ2-2; 12 nucleotides line up with TRBD2. The CDR3 has 19 residues. Trimming removed 2 bases from V and 1 base from J; junction bases left unmatched: 8. Germline V gives CDR1 LGHNA, CDR2 YNFKEQ. In DNA form, the CDR3 reads TGTGCCAGCAGCCAACGACTAGCGGGAGTGGTACGGAACACCGGGGAGCTGTTTTTT. Translation: CASSQRLAGVVRNTGELFF.

The chain combines TRBV7-2 with TRBJ2-7, with 10 bases aligning to TRBD2. Trimming cost V 4 bases and J 6 bases; bases outside gene matches: 9. Germline V gene lookup returns CDR1 SGHTA and CDR2 FQGNSA. There are 15 residues in the CDR3. The CDR3 DNA reads as TGTGCCAGCAGCTCCCAGCGGGGGGGGAGGGGCGAGCAGTACTTC. The encoded protein is CASSSQRGGRGEQYF.

This chain links TRBV2 with TRBJ1-2, with 8 bases aligning to TRBD1. The CDR3 sequence is 16 residues long. Germline lookup yields CDR1 SNHLY and CDR2 FYNNEI. With V trimmed by 6 bases and J by 7 bases, 16 bases remained unmatched. The CDR3 sequence: CASRTVADRAKGGYTF. The DNA for the CDR3 is TGTGCCAGCAGGACCGTCGCGGACAGGGCGAAAGGTGGCTACACCTTC.

The V call is TRBV23-1, the J call TRBJ2-5; D is undetermined. The J call could be wrong; TRBJ2-7 is a better fit for the DNA end. TRBV23-1 is recorded as an ORF, its role being uncertain. The CDR3 runs 18 residues. In DNA, the CDR3 is TGCGCCAGCAGTCAATCGCGTAAACCCGACACCCCAGTCTACGAGCAGTACTTC. Its protein product is CASSQSRKPDTPVYEQYF.

The chain employs TRBV4-2 and TRBJ2-3; 7 bases map to TRBD2. CDR1 and CDR2 (germline): LGHNA, YNFKEQ. V lost 4 bases and J lost 2; bases outside the gene matches: 9. The length of the CDR3 is 16 residues. The DNA for the CDR3 is TGTGCCAGCAGCCCCTTTGCGGCGGGAGCCACAGATACGCAGTATTTT. It codes for CASSPFAAGATDTQYF.

J is TRBJ2-2 and V is TRBV5-1; maybe TRBD2 (6 bases). This CDR3 is built from 14 residues. Trimming left V 4 bases short and J 5 bases short, with 12 bases between. Germline values: CDR1 SGHRS, CDR2 YFSETQ. The CDR3: CASSTGVRTGELFF. The CDR3 region has the DNA TGCGCCAGCAGCACGGGAGTCCGTACCGGGGAGCTGTTTTTT.

This clone was seen a single time. The chain couples TRBV5-4 to TRBJ2-5, with 9 bases identical to TRBD1. CDR3 length: 14 residues. Germline CDR1 reads SGHNT; CDR2 reads YYREEE (reference sequence). J gave up 5 bases and V 3 bases, and 5 bases lay outside the gene matches. The CDR3 here is CASSSDRGWETQYF. Here the CDR3 DNA reads TGTGCCAGCAGCTCGGACAGGGGTTGGGAGACCCAGTACTTC.

V usage is TRBV5-4 and J usage is TRBJ2-1, with D perhaps matching TRBD1 (5 bases). The V gene's germline CDR1 is SGHNT and CDR2 YYREEE (reference sequence). Trimming took 0 bases from V and 6 from J, leaving 10 bases between them. The CDR3 covers 14 residues. The CDR3 DNA follows: TGTGCCAGCAGCTTGGCCAACAGGCCCAATGAGCAGTTCTTC. Translated: CASSLANRPNEQFF.

The V and J genes are TRBV29-1 and TRBJ2-1, with TRBD1 identical over 8 bases. The CDR3 spans 14 residues. Trimming at V came to 5 bases and at J to 5 bases, leaving 8 bases not matched to a gene. Germline V gene sequence: CDR1 SQVTM, CDR2 ANQGSEA. This CDR3 is CSVYYRDRNNEQFF. Written as DNA, the CDR3 is TGCAGCGTTTACTACCGGGACAGGAACAATGAGCAGTTCTTC.

The chain carries TRBV19 and TRBJ2-3; no clear D. The germline V gene encodes CDR1 LNHDA and CDR2 SQIVND (reference sequence). V was shortened by 6 bases and J by 0 bases, with 7 bases between the two germline ends. The CDR3 loop spans 13 amino acids. CDR3 sequence: CASRYGSTDTQYF. CDR3 DNA sequence: TGTGCCAGTAGGTACGGTAGCACAGATACGCAGTATTTT.

For this clone: Other DNA variants within this sample encode the same CDR3. CDR3 amino acids: CAWGGQGALVYEQYF. CDR3 bases: TGTGCCTGGGGTGGGCAGGGGGCTTTGGTGTACGAGCAGTACTTC. V gene TRBV30 combines with J gene TRBJ2-7; 8 bases fit TRBD1. From germline, CDR1 is GTSNPN and CDR2 SVGIG (reference sequence). The CDR3 contains 15 residues. V shed 5 bases, J shed 4 bases, and the junction held 13 bases outside the gene matches.

V is TRBV11-2 and J is TRBJ2-5; possible D gene TRBD2, 6 bases. Germline CDR1 and CDR2: SGHAT and FQNNGV. Trimming stripped 5 bases from V and 3 bases from J, with 13 bases between. CDR3 length equals 14 residues. The CDR3 protein is CASSRRGGEETQYF. CDR3 coding DNA: TGTGCCAGCAGCCGGCGGGGTGGGGAAGAGACCCAGTACTTC.

This chain connects TRBV6-1 to TRBJ2-3; 12 bases are shared with TRBD2. Germline V CDR1 and CDR2: MNHNS, SASEGT. The CDR3 is made up of 17 amino acids. With V trimmed by 2 bases and J by 2 bases, 5 bases remained unmatched. CDR3 in amino acids: CASSEPGLAGPTDTQYF. For the CDR3, the DNA is TGTGCCAGCAGTGAACCGGGACTAGCGGGCCCCACAGATACGCAGTATTTT.

V gene TRBV6-1 combines with J gene TRBJ1-1, with D possibly TRBD1 on 6 matching bases. Germline assignment: CDR1 MNHNS and CDR2 SASEGT. The CDR3 is made up of 11 amino acids. With 6 bases removed from V and 7 bases from J, the gap between germline ends came to 9 bases. The DNA of the CDR3 is TGTGCCAGCAGGGGACACCATGAAGCTTTCTTT. Its translation is CASRGHHEAFF.

The chain is built from TRBV27 and TRBJ2-1, with 11 bases lining up with TRBD1. This CDR3 comprises 19 residues. Germline trimming cut 5 bases from V and 8 bases from J; bases unmatched to any gene: 20. From germline, CDR1 is MNHEY and CDR2 SMNVEV (reference sequence). In DNA form, the CDR3 reads TGTGCCAGCAGTGGACGCGGGACAGGGGGGCTAGCGCTAGGAGATGAGCAGTTCTTC. Its protein is CASSGRGTGGLALGDEQFF.

V usage is TRBV19 and J usage is TRBJ2-1, with D possibly TRBD2 on 6 matching bases. This CDR3 is built from 15 residues. Germline-derived CDR1 and CDR2 are LNHDA and SQIVND (reference sequence). V gave up 5 bases and J gave up 2 bases, with 13 bases separating them. The CDR3 reads CASSPRGLPYNEQFF. The CDR3 nucleotides read TGTGCCAGTAGTCCCCGGGGGTTGCCCTACAATGAGCAGTTCTTC.

The V call is TRBV28, the J call TRBJ1-2, with TRBD1 matching 11 bases. This CDR3 has 16 residues. V lost 4 bases to trimming and J lost 3 bases; unmatched junction nucleotides: 7. The germline V gene encodes CDR1 MDHEN and CDR2 SYDVKM. The CDR3 DNA sequence: TGTGCCAGCAGTTCTATTGGGACAGGGGGGGACTATGGCTACACCTTC. Residues: CASSSIGTGGDYGYTF.

The chain uses TRBV5-1 and TRBJ2-3; D is possibly TRBD2 (6 bases). Germline-derived CDR1 and CDR2 are SGHRS and YFSETQ. Trimming shortened V by 0 bases and J by 1 base, and 18 bases separated the two germline ends. CDR3 length equals 18 residues. The CDR3 is CASSLAPRSGVRTDTQYF. CDR3 nucleotide sequence: TGCGCCAGCAGCTTGGCACCACGATCGGGGGTCCGCACAGATACGCAGTATTTT.

The chain links TRBV7-9 to TRBJ2-5; no clear D. The V gene's germline CDR1 is SEHNR and CDR2 FQNEAQ (reference sequence). Trimming stripped 0 bases from V and 5 bases from J, with 7 bases between. This CDR3 has 13 residues. The CDR3 loop reads CASSLAGPETQYF. In DNA form, the CDR3 reads TGTGCCAGCAGCTTAGCTGGGCCGGAGACCCAGTACTTC.